This T cell receptor beta chain was documented in a study of cytomegalovirus exposure and HLA in healthy donors. Study-level background: The same platform was used for the 130 or so validation repertoires as for the 666 first-cohort repertoires, as reported in a later analysis. Study conclusions and caveats: It was 150 or so TCR beta chains that were listed as cytomegalovirus-associated. In vitro experiments confirmed that a few CMV-associated chains were specific for CMV antigens.

The length of the CDR3 is 16 residues. The germline gives CDR1 SEHNR, CDR2 FQNEAQ (reference sequence). After removal of 2 bases from V and 10 bases from J, the junction contained 11 bases not matched to a gene. Only in-frame clones appear in the TCRdb table, and some are missing; sequencing was by immunoSEQ multiplex PCR. The sample holds under 110,000 clones, about nine tenths seen once. In the case of this clone: Its target is unknown.

The sequencing input was PBMCs. The sequence derives from a young woman in good health and CMV-seropositive. This chain links TRBV7-9 with TRBJ1-6, with TRBD1 matching over 7 bases. In nucleotides, the CDR3 is TGTGCCAGCAGCTTACTCACAGGGGAATGGGGATCACCCCTCCACTTT. Protein: CASSLLTGEWGSPLHF.